This is a list of T cell receptor beta chains from one sample in a study of T cell changes during pregnancy in multiple sclerosis. Produced via immunoSEQ multiplex PCR; TCRdb's table is partial and in-frame only. Of about 64,000 clones listed, 90% were seen once; the top ten hold about 2%. The sequencing here drew on peripheral blood, taken in the second trimester of pregnancy. The receptors derive from a female donor in good health, enrolled as a control in a pregnancy study. CDR3s include the opening cysteine and the closing phenylalanine or tryptophan. A D gene is named only where the DNA matches it firmly. Rows may omit the clone size; those that give it use once, few, many or a size class.

v_gene	abundance	d_gene	j_gene	CDR3aa	CDR3nt
TRBV5-1	NA	TRBD2	TRBJ2-1	CASSSGLAGGYSYNEQFF	TGCGCCAGTTCGAGTGGACTAGCGGGGGGCTATTCCTACAATGAGCAGTTCTTC
TRBV19	NA	NA	TRBJ2-5	CASSDPSDSWETQYF	TGTGCCAGTAGTGACCCCTCGGACAGTTGGGAGACCCAGTACTTC
TRBV4-2	NA	TRBD1	TRBJ1-3	CASSQEGDRGLRWNTIYF	TGTGCCAGCAGCCAAGAAGGGGACAGGGGGCTCCGCTGGAACACCATATATTTT
TRBV6-5	NA	TRBD1	TRBJ2-7	CASSSGTGSSYEQYF	TGTGCCAGCAGTTCGGGGACAGGGAGTTCCTACGAGCAGTACTTC
TRBV6-1	NA	NA	TRBJ1-1	CASSDNLNTEAFF	TGTGCCAGCAGTGACAATCTGAACACTGAAGCTTTCTTT
TRBV6-1	NA	NA	TRBJ2-7	CASRPRTASSYEQYF	TGTGCCAGCAGGCCGAGGACAGCGAGCTCCTACGAGCAGTACTTC
TRBV9	once	NA	TRBJ2-2	CASTRDLGTVGELFF	TGTGCCAGCACCCGGGACTTAGGCACCGTAGGGGAGCTGTTTTTT
TRBV28	NA	NA	TRBJ2-5	CASSLGRQETQYF	TGTGCCAGCAGTTTAGGGCGTCAAGAGACCCAGTACTTC
TRBV14	NA	NA	TRBJ2-1	CASSQNRLWPRQGLPDEQFF	TGTGCCAGCAGCCAAAATCGTCTATGGCCGAGACAGGGACTGCCCGATGAGCAGTTCTTC
TRBV7-2	few	TRBD2	TRBJ2-3	CASSLVAGGRNPDTQYF	TGTGCCAGCAGCTTAGTAGCGGGGGGGCGAAACCCAGATACGCAGTATTTT
TRBV6-1	NA	TRBD1	TRBJ2-7	CASNRQGTYEQYF	TGTGCCAGCAATAGACAGGGGACCTACGAGCAGTACTTC
TRBV15	NA	NA	TRBJ2-5	CATSRDRGRGETQYF	TGTGCCACCAGCAGAGATCGGGGCAGGGGAGAGACCCAGTACTTC
TRBV6-4	NA	TRBD1	TRBJ2-7	CASSRDSTYEQYF	TGTGCCAGCAGTCGGGACAGCACCTACGAGCAGTACTTC
TRBV7-4	NA	NA	TRBJ1-4	CASSWPPGPRREKLFF	TGTGCCAGCAGCTGGCCCCCGGGCCCGAGGAGGGAAAAACTGTTTTTT
TRBV2	NA	NA	TRBJ2-1	CASRRVGRGRKNEQFF	TGTGCCAGCAGGAGGGTGGGCAGGGGGAGGAAGAATGAGCAGTTCTTC
TRBV5-6	NA	NA	TRBJ1-3	CASSQVGISGNTIYF	TGTGCCAGCAGCCAGGTCGGGATCTCTGGAAACACCATATATTTT
TRBV7-9	NA	NA	TRBJ1-1	CASSTASEAFF	TGTGCCAGCAGCACAGCAAGCGAAGCTTTCTTT
TRBV5-1	NA	TRBD1	TRBJ2-7	CASSPGQGRIEQYF	TGCGCCAGCAGCCCAGGACAGGGACGGATCGAGCAGTACTTC
TRBV10-3	NA	NA	TRBJ1-6	CAISEFELSRRRSPLHF	TGTGCCATCAGTGAGTTTGAACTCAGTAGGCGGAGGTCACCCCTCCACTTT
TRBV6-6	NA	TRBD2	TRBJ2-7	CASSSGGVYEQYF	TGTGCCAGTTCTAGCGGGGGGGTGTACGAGCAGTACTTC
TRBV7-9	NA	NA	TRBJ2-1	CASSQAISSQFF	TGTGCCAGCAGCCAAGCCATATCCTCGCAGTTCTTC
TRBV27	NA	NA	TRBJ1-6	CASSLEGGFHNSPLHF	TGTGCCAGCAGTTTGGAGGGGGGGTTCCATAATTCACCCCTCCACTTT
TRBV27	NA	NA	TRBJ2-1	CASSAGTSKRSYNEQFF	TGTGCCAGCAGCGCCGGGACAAGTAAACGCTCCTACAATGAGCAGTTCTTC
TRBV5-1	NA	NA	TRBJ2-1	CASAEGGESSYNEQFF	TGCGCCAGCGCAGAAGGAGGGGAATCGTCCTACAATGAGCAGTTCTTC
TRBV7-9	NA	NA	TRBJ1-1	CASYSGQPSMNTEAFF	TGTGCCAGTTATAGTGGGCAGCCTTCCATGAACACTGAAGCTTTCTTT
TRBV9	NA	NA	TRBJ1-2	CASSVDLGSYGYTF	TGTGCCAGCAGCGTAGACCTCGGGTCCTATGGCTACACCTTC
TRBV29-1	NA	NA	TRBJ2-7	CSVGGQKTYEQYF	TGCAGCGTCGGGGGACAGAAAACCTACGAGCAGTACTTC
TRBV5-3	NA	TRBD1	TRBJ1-4	CARSHGQVWEKLFF	TGTGCCAGAAGCCATGGACAGGTATGGGAAAAACTGTTTTTT
TRBV2	once	TRBD1	TRBJ1-4	CASSRLTDRRGREKLFF	TGTGCCAGCAGTCGACTCACCGACCGCAGGGGGCGTGAAAAACTGTTTTTT
TRBV7-6	NA	NA	TRBJ2-3	CASSPGKDTQYF	TGTGCCAGCAGCCCCGGGAAAGATACGCAGTATTTT
TRBV11-2	NA	TRBD2	TRBJ2-1	CASSPPTAGRDEQFF	TGTGCCAGCAGCCCCCCCACAGCGGGACGGGATGAGCAGTTCTTC
TRBV30	NA	TRBD1	TRBJ1-1	CAWSGDRGLNTEAFF	TGTGCCTGGAGTGGCGACAGGGGGCTGAACACTGAAGCTTTCTTT
TRBV7-6	NA	NA	TRBJ2-5	CASSLAWTSETQYF	TGTGCCAGCAGCTTAGCCTGGACATCGGAGACCCAGTACTTC
TRBV27	NA	NA	TRBJ1-2	CASSSVIDPHSSGGYTF	TGTGCCAGCAGTTCCGTAATCGATCCACATTCCTCCGGGGGCTACACCTTC
TRBV19	NA	TRBD1	TRBJ1-1	CASIPGQANTEAFF	TGTGCCAGTATCCCGGGACAGGCGAACACTGAAGCTTTCTTT
TRBV5-4	once	TRBD2	TRBJ2-1	CASSPGREGVPPNEQFF	TGTGCCAGCAGCCCCGGGCGGGAGGGAGTACCCCCCAATGAGCAGTTCTTC
TRBV9	NA	TRBD1	TRBJ2-1	CASSVVSGGHEQFF	TGTGCCAGCAGCGTAGTGTCAGGGGGCCATGAGCAGTTCTTC
TRBV6-1	NA	NA	TRBJ2-7	CASSVGGGVYEQYF	TGTGCCAGCAGTGTGGGGGGAGGCGTATACGAGCAGTACTTC
TRBV2	NA	NA	TRBJ2-1	CASSLTGTNINEQFF	TGTGCCAGCAGTCTAACCGGGACAAACATTAATGAGCAGTTCTTC
TRBV4-1	NA	NA	TRBJ2-4	CASSQALQDVQYF	TGCGCCAGCAGCCAAGCGCTACAGGACGTTCAGTACTTC
TRBV13	NA	NA	TRBJ2-7	CASSAGPGSYEQYF	TGTGCCAGCAGCGCGGGACCAGGCTCCTACGAGCAGTACTTC
TRBV6-1	few	TRBD2	TRBJ2-7	CASTAGTSGYEQYF	TGTGCCAGCACCGCCGGGACTAGCGGCTACGAGCAGTACTTC
TRBV27	NA	NA	TRBJ2-3	CASNPPDTDTQYF	TGTGCCAGCAACCCCCCAGACACAGATACGCAGTATTTT
TRBV6-4	NA	TRBD2	TRBJ2-1	CASSATSGSYNEQFF	TGTGCCAGCAGTGCGACTAGCGGGAGCTACAATGAGCAGTTCTTC
TRBV2	NA	NA	TRBJ1-2	CASVKDGAVGYTF	TGTGCCAGCGTCAAAGACGGAGCCGTAGGCTACACCTTC
TRBV7-6	NA	NA	TRBJ1-1	CASSLLRVGGGTEAFF	TGTGCCAGCAGCTTACTTCGGGTGGGGGGAGGCACTGAAGCTTTCTTT
TRBV15	NA	TRBD1	TRBJ2-3	CATSREAGGTDTQYF	TGTGCCACCAGCAGAGAGGCAGGGGGAACAGATACGCAGTATTTT
TRBV7-9	NA	NA	TRBJ1-2	CASNPVEGSTVNYGYTF	TGTGCCAGCAACCCCGTGGAAGGCAGTACAGTTAACTATGGCTACACCTTC
TRBV19	NA	TRBD2	TRBJ2-1	CASMRATAGTSGTGEQFF	TGTGCCAGTATGCGTGCCACGGCCGGGACTAGCGGGACGGGTGAGCAGTTCTTC
TRBV5-8	few	NA	TRBJ1-1	CASSWGQGMNTEAFF	TGTGCCAGCAGCTGGGGTCAGGGAATGAACACTGAAGCTTTCTTT
TRBV29-1	NA	TRBD2	TRBJ2-3	CSATGRGGTDTQYF	TGCAGCGCCACTGGCCGGGGGGGTACAGATACGCAGTATTTT
TRBV5-4	NA	NA	TRBJ2-4	CASSFPPGVIQYF	TGTGCCAGCAGCTTCCCCCCGGGGGTAATTCAGTACTTC
TRBV5-1	NA	NA	TRBJ2-6	CASTGPTGTLAGANVLTF	TGCGCCAGCACAGGACCGACAGGAACCCTCGCTGGGGCCAACGTCCTGACTTTC
TRBV6-1	NA	NA	TRBJ2-2	CASSALPANTGELFF	TGTGCCAGCAGTGCGTTACCAGCGAACACCGGGGAGCTGTTTTTT
TRBV11-2	NA	NA	TRBJ1-2	CASSRRQPFLLNYGYTF	TGTGCCAGCAGCCGCCGACAGCCATTCCTTCTTAACTATGGCTACACCTTC
TRBV11-2	NA	NA	TRBJ1-6	CASSLAPAYNSPLHF	TGTGCCAGCAGCTTAGCCCCGGCCTATAATTCACCCCTCCACTTT
TRBV6-6	NA	NA	TRBJ2-3	CASSYWGPSTDTQYF	TGTGCCAGCAGTTACTGGGGGCCTAGCACAGATACGCAGTATTTT
TRBV28	NA	NA	TRBJ1-4	CASSVAGGGATNEKLFF	TGTGCCAGCAGTGTCGCGGGAGGGGGGGCCACTAATGAAAAACTGTTTTTT
TRBV28	NA	TRBD1	TRBJ2-7	CASRRQGFSYEQYF	TGTGCCAGCAGAAGACAGGGGTTCTCCTACGAGCAGTACTTC